One sample yielded the 30 T cell receptor beta chains listed below, sequenced in a study of shared clonotypes between healthy human individuals. The assay was immunoSEQ multiplex PCR, and TCRdb's table has in-frame clones only and misses some. The repertoire consists of over 400,000 clones, with 70% to 80% occurring once and the leading ten covering about 11%. The sequencing sample was made of PBMCs. All receptors derive from a woman aged 40 to 49 in good health. Some clones in this sample may be carry-over from other donors' samples.

Only one count was recorded for this clone. The chain recombines TRBV18 with TRBJ2-5; TRBD2 agrees at 8 bases. The DNA end favors TRBJ2-7, so the J call may be wrong. In germline, CDR1 is KGHSH, CDR2 LQKENI. This CDR3 has 15 amino acids. This CDR3 reads CASSPPGTRASEQYF. Here the CDR3 DNA reads TGTGCCAGCTCACCACCCGGGACTAGAGCCTCCGAGCAGTACTTC.

The chain uses TRBV4-1 and TRBJ1-2; D perhaps matches TRBD1 (5 bases). The CDR3 is 15 amino acids. V was trimmed by 0 bases and J by 4 bases, leaving 12 bases between them. CDR1 and CDR2 (germline): MGHRA, YSYEKL. CDR3 in DNA: TGCGCCAGCAGCCAAGAAAGGGCGGGGCCCTATGGCTACACCTTC. It yields the protein CASSQERAGPYGYTF.

V usage is TRBV5-5 and J usage is TRBJ2-7; D call uncertain. This CDR3 has 15 residues. Looked up from germline, CDR1 is SGHKS and CDR2 is YYEKEE (reference sequence). V lost 0 bases to trimming and J lost 2 bases, with 12 bases between them. CDR3 in DNA: TGTGCCAGCAGCTTGGAGTTAGCCGCCACCTACGAGCAGTACTTC. Protein: CASSLELAATYEQYF.

About this clone: This likely stems from a read error, as it lies one base from a far larger clone. J is TRBJ1-2 and V is TRBV10-1; D might be TRBD1 (6 bases). V lost 2 bases and J 7 bases, leaving 14 bases between the germline ends. CDR3 length: 14 amino acids. Germline V gene data show CDR1 as WNHNN and CDR2 as SYGVQD (reference sequence). The CDR3 region is CASSEEQGDCGYTF. The CDR3 DNA reads TGCGCCAGCAGTGAGGAACAGGGAGACTGTGGCTACACCTTC.

This chain joins TRBV7-9 and TRBJ2-1, with D hard to call. Germline CDR1 SEHNR, CDR2 FQNEAQ (reference sequence). Trimming took 1 base from V and 8 from J, leaving 9 bases between them. This CDR3 is built from 13 residues. CDR3 loop: CASSLGALDEQFF. The CDR3 DNA sequence: TGTGCCAGCAGCTTAGGAGCGTTGGATGAGCAGTTCTTC.

V gene TRBV29-1 combines with J gene TRBJ1-1; D is perhaps TRBD1 (5 bases). This CDR3 has 12 amino acids. With 7 bases removed from V and 3 bases from J, the gap between germline ends came to 12 bases. CDR1 is SQVTM and CDR2 is ANQGSEA in the germline V gene. CDR3 sequence (DNA): TGCAGCGGGGGCCCCACGGACACTGAAGCTTTCTTT. Translated: CSGGPTDTEAFF.

This chain joins TRBV6-6 and TRBJ2-7, with 9 bases identical to TRBD1. Germline V gene lookup returns CDR1 MNHNY and CDR2 SVGAGI (reference sequence). The trim removed 3 bases at V and 6 bases at J, leaving 6 bases unmatched. The CDR3 totals 14 residues. CDR3 sequence: CASSYRTGDTEQYF. The CDR3 DNA reads as TGTGCCAGCAGTTATCGGACAGGGGATACCGAGCAGTACTTC.

This chain links TRBV27 with TRBJ1-3; perhaps TRBD1 as D (5 bases). Germline values: CDR1 MNHEY, CDR2 SMNVEV (reference sequence). CDR3 length equals 16 residues. Between the trimmed V and J ends, which lost 6 bases and 1 base, there was a span of 16 bases. The CDR3 DNA reads as TGTGCCAGCAGGTCCGCGGGCACAGGATCTGGAAACACCATATATTTT. This translates into CASRSAGTGSGNTIYF.

The V and J genes are TRBV6-5 and TRBJ2-3, with D uncertain. Germline V gives CDR1 MNHEY, CDR2 SVGAGI. Trimming left V 2 bases short and J 4 bases short, with 7 bases between. The CDR3 runs 13 residues. The CDR3 bases are TGTGCCAGCAGTTACACTAATTCAGATACGCAGTATTTT. It translates to CASSYTNSDTQYF.

V gene TRBV18 combines with J gene TRBJ2-7; TRBD2 aligns across 10 bases. V lost 0 bases, J lost 3 bases, and 8 bases stayed unmatched. From germline, CDR1 is KGHSH and CDR2 LQKENI. CDR3 length: 17 amino acids. CDR3: CASSPPRTSGIFYEQYF. CDR3 sequence (DNA): TGTGCCAGCTCACCACCTCGGACTAGCGGAATTTTCTACGAGCAGTACTTC.

This clone was found a few times. The V and J genes are TRBV5-1 and TRBJ2-5; perhaps TRBD1 as D (6 bases). V shed 4 bases and J shed 0 bases, with 13 bases lying between them. Per germline, CDR1 SGHRS and CDR2 YFSETQ. The CDR3 runs to 15 residues. Here the CDR3 DNA reads TGCGCCAGCAGCCCAGGACAGACAAACCAAGAGACCCAGTACTTC. Translating gives CASSPGQTNQETQYF.

The CDR3 region is CASSFRDRGYPGSYTF. CDR3 DNA: TGTGCCAGCAGTTTCCGGGACAGAGGCTACCCTGGGAGCTACACCTTC. The gene calls are TRBV27 and TRBJ1-2; 7 bases line up with TRBD1. Trimming removed 3 bases from V and 9 bases from J; junction bases left unmatched: 16. This CDR3 is built from 16 residues. Germline CDR1 MNHEY, CDR2 SMNVEV (reference sequence).

A remark on this clone: Other DNA sequences from this sample encode an identical CDR3 as well. This rearrangement joins TRBV10-3 to TRBJ2-5, with D uncertain. Trimming removed 4 bases from V and 1 base from J, with 7 bases in between. This CDR3 has 13 residues. Per germline, CDR1 ENHRY and CDR2 SYGVKD. This CDR3 is CAISVGSQETQYF. CDR3 coding DNA: TGTGCCATCAGTGTTGGCTCCCAAGAGACCCAGTACTTC.

This chain joins TRBV7-2 and TRBJ2-7; D is uncertain. Germline V gene data show CDR1 as SGHTA and CDR2 as FQGNSA. The V gene lost 1 base and the J gene lost 1 base, with 5 bases spanning the gap. This CDR3 region has 13 residues. The CDR3 loop reads CASSLGRSYEQYF. In nucleotides, the CDR3 is TGTGCCAGCAGCTTAGGGCGGTCCTACGAGCAGTACTTC.

This clone has more than one count but fewer than ten. The chain employs TRBV5-4 and TRBJ1-1; the D is unclear. The germline gives CDR1 SGHNT, CDR2 YYREEE (reference sequence). The CDR3 length is 14 residues. The germline V and J ends were trimmed by 0 bases and 0 bases, with 6 bases remaining between them. CDR3 region: CASSLASMNTEAFF. The CDR3 nucleotides read TGTGCCAGCAGCTTGGCCAGCATGAACACTGAAGCTTTCTTT. The variable domain in full, completed from reference TRBV5-4 and TRBJ1-1, reads ETGVTQSPTHLIKTRGQQVTLRCSSQSGHNTVSWYQQALGQGPQFIFQYYREEENGRGNFPPRFSGLQFPNYSSELNVNALELDDSALYLCASSLASMNTEAFFGQGTRLTVV.

The V call is TRBV27, the J call TRBJ1-1; unclear D gene. CDR1 and CDR2 (germline): MNHEY, SMNVEV (reference sequence). Deletions cut 4 bases from V and 10 bases from J, with 13 bases between. The CDR3 runs 12 residues. The CDR3 loop reads CASSSPSGGAFF. The CDR3 DNA follows: TGTGCCAGCAGTTCCCCATCAGGTGGAGCTTTCTTT.

V gene TRBV7-9 combines with J gene TRBJ1-5; no reliable D call. From germline, CDR1 is SEHNR and CDR2 FQNEAQ (reference sequence). This CDR3 comprises 10 residues. Between the trimmed V and J ends, which lost 9 bases and 5 bases, there was a span of 5 bases. CDR3 sequence reads: CARKDQPQHF. The CDR3 DNA reads TGTGCCAGAAAGGATCAGCCCCAGCATTTT.

This clone was seen repeatedly, ten times or more. This sample also contains other DNA sequences that code for the same CDR3. The V and J genes are TRBV29-1 and TRBJ2-2, with D unresolved. Trimming cost V 7 bases and J 2 bases, with 8 bases left between them. The CDR3 spans 12 residues. Looked up from germline, CDR1 is SQVTM and CDR2 is ANQGSEA. CDR3 DNA sequence: TGCAGCGCTGCCGTTAACACCGGGGAGCTGTTTTTT. Translating gives CSAAVNTGELFF.

This clone was seen a few times. CDR3 amino acids: CASSRLVNTGELFF. The CDR3 nucleotides read TGTGCCAGCAGTCGGCTAGTTAACACCGGGGAGCTGTTTTTT. The rearrangement links TRBV6-4 to TRBJ2-2; D is uncertain. There are 14 residues in the CDR3. Trimming cost V 5 bases and J 2 bases, with 9 bases left between them. CDR1 and CDR2 (germline): MRHNA, SNTAGT.

The chain is built from TRBV5-1 and TRBJ2-7; 14 bases map to TRBD2. The CDR3 is 17 amino acids. Unmatched junction bases numbered 8, after V lost 4 bases and J lost 2 bases. Per germline, CDR1 SGHRS and CDR2 YFSETQ. The CDR3 reads CASSVGTSGSLAYEQYF. Written as DNA, the CDR3 is TGCGCCAGCAGCGTCGGGACTAGCGGGAGTCTGGCCTACGAGCAGTACTTC.

This chain joins TRBV15 and TRBJ2-3; 10 bases are a match to TRBD2. The J segment lost 0 bases and the V segment lost 5 bases, leaving 2 bases of the junction unmatched. Per the germline V gene, CDR1 is LNHNV and CDR2 is YYDKDF (reference sequence). There are 15 residues in the CDR3. DNA for the CDR3: TGTGCCACCAGCTCGGGACTAGCGAGCACAGATACGCAGTATTTT. Translating gives CATSSGLASTDTQYF.

The count of this clone is one. One end of the junction varies from germline; a read error may be responsible. This sequence joins TRBV7-3 and TRBJ1-1; perhaps TRBD1 as D (6 bases). From germline, CDR1 is SGHTA and CDR2 FQGTGA. The CDR3 spans 18 residues. The DNA of the CDR3 is TGTGCCAGCAGCTTATCTTTGTCGGGGGCGCCCAGGGACACTGAAGCCTTCTTT. Encoded protein: CASSLSLSGAPRDTEAFF.

The V and J genes are TRBV28 and TRBJ2-1; 8 bases fit TRBD2. This CDR3 spans 14 amino acids. The trim removed 6 bases at V and 5 bases at J, leaving 6 bases unmatched. Per germline, CDR1 MDHEN and CDR2 SYDVKM. The CDR3, as DNA: TGTGCCAGCAGAGCGGGGGTATCCGACAATGAGCAGTTCTTC. Amino acids: CASRAGVSDNEQFF.

The genes are TRBV10-2 and TRBJ1-5, with TRBD1 as a possible D gene (6 bases). CDR3 size: 15 residues. Trimming pared 4 bases from V and 4 bases from J, leaving 14 bases between. Germline V lookup: CDR1 WSHSY, CDR2 SAAADI. CDR3 loop: CASSAGGAPNQPQHF. The CDR3 DNA is TGCGCCAGCAGTGCGGGGGGGGCCCCGAATCAGCCCCAGCATTTT.

This rearrangement joins TRBV18 to TRBJ2-5; 14 nucleotides line up with TRBD2. This CDR3 spans 15 amino acids. Germline values: CDR1 KGHSH, CDR2 LQKENI. After removal of 6 bases from V and 7 bases from J, the junction contained 7 bases not matched to a gene. The CDR3 loop reads CASSPGTSGRGTQYF. The CDR3 DNA is TGTGCCAGCTCTCCAGGGACTAGCGGGAGAGGGACCCAGTACTTC.

Comment on this clone: A much larger clone is a single base away; this may be a read error. The chain uses TRBV6-4 and TRBJ2-3, with 13 positions matching TRBD2. The CDR3 is made up of 15 amino acids. The V gene's germline CDR1 is MRHNA and CDR2 SNTAGT. The CDR3 region is CASSGLAGGTGTQYF. CDR3 nucleotides: TGTGCCAGCAGTGGACTAGCGGGAGGCACAGGTACGCAGTATTTT.

This sequence joins TRBV4-1 and TRBJ1-5; D remains ambiguous. This CDR3 spans 14 amino acids. With 0 bases removed from V and 0 bases from J, the gap between germline ends came to 3 bases. In germline, CDR1 is MGHRA, CDR2 YSYEKL. The CDR3 bases are TGCGCCAGCAGCCAAGATATTAGCAATCAGCCCCAGCATTTT. Translating it yields CASSQDISNQPQHF.

This clone has just one count. The chain has TRBV2 and TRBJ1-2, with TRBD1 as a possible D gene (5 bases). CDR1 and CDR2 (germline): SNHLY, FYNNEI. The CDR3 covers 16 residues. With 5 bases removed from V and 0 bases from J, the gap between germline ends came to 16 bases. CDR3 protein: CASSPKNGAANYGYTF. Here the CDR3 DNA reads TGTGCCAGCAGTCCGAAGAACGGGGCAGCTAACTATGGCTACACCTTC.

This clone was found a few times. The chain employs TRBV7-8 and TRBJ1-2, with D possibly matching TRBD1 (5 bases). The CDR3 has 15 residues. V gave up 3 bases and J gave up 3 bases, with 14 bases separating them. Germline V gene sequence: CDR1 SGHVS, CDR2 FQNEAQ. The CDR3 DNA reads as TGTGCCAGCAGCTTCGCAGGGCGATCTTACTATGGCTACACCTTC. Protein sequence: CASSFAGRSYYGYTF.

Concerning this clone itself: The sample has other DNA sequences that encode this CDR3 too. V usage is TRBV28 and J usage is TRBJ2-3; D is ambiguous. Trimming took 2 bases from V and 3 from J, leaving 0 bases between them. CDR1 is MDHEN and CDR2 is SYDVKM in the germline V gene. The CDR3 runs to 11 residues. CDR3 in amino acids: CASSLTDTQYF. The CDR3 DNA follows: TGTGCCAGCAGTTTAACAGATACGCAGTATTTT.